The 31 T cell receptor beta chains below were found in one sample sequenced in a study of technical replicates of blood from a handful of donors. Sequencing used immunoSEQ multiplex PCR; TCRdb keeps in-frame clones, though not all of them. In the table there are 65,000 to 80,000 clones, around 96% of which are singletons. The sequenced sample consisted of T cells isolated from PBMCs. All receptors derive from a human donor in good health.

J is TRBJ2-4 and V is TRBV6-1; 7 nucleotides align to TRBD2. Trimming removed 7 bases from V and 13 bases from J; junction bases left unmatched: 13. Germline CDR1 MNHNS, CDR2 SASEGT. This CDR3 comprises 13 residues. CDR3 DNA sequence: TGTGCCAGCACCGTAGGCGGGGGATCCGGGCAGTACTTC. Translated: CASTVGGGSGQYF.

The rearrangement links TRBV29-1 to TRBJ1-1, with 9 bases fitting TRBD1. Per the germline V gene, CDR1 is SQVTM and CDR2 is ANQGSEA. CDR3 size: 15 residues. V was pared by 3 bases and J by 5 bases, with 10 bases of the junction left unmatched. Here the CDR3 reads CSVDLSGTGSTEAFF. In DNA form, the CDR3 reads TGCAGCGTTGATCTATCCGGGACAGGGTCGACTGAAGCTTTCTTT.

This clone appeared once. The rearrangement joins TRBV11-3 to TRBJ2-2; a possible D gene is TRBD1 (6 bases). The CDR3 has 14 residues. With 2 bases removed from V and 7 bases from J, the gap between germline ends came to 11 bases. Germline V gives CDR1 SGHNT, CDR2 YENEEA. The CDR3 DNA is TGTGCCAGCAGCTTAAGGGGGACGAGCGGGGAGCTGTTTTTT. As protein: CASSLRGTSGELFF.

The table lists this clone with a count of one. V gene TRBV30 combines with J gene TRBJ2-5; possible D gene TRBD2, 6 bases. Germline CDR1 is GTSNPN and CDR2 is SVGIG (reference sequence). The length of the CDR3 is 14 residues. Trimming removed 4 bases at V and 0 bases at J, with 12 bases between. The CDR3 DNA follows: TGTGCCTGGACGTCCGGGACTTACCAAGAGACCCAGTACTTC. This encodes CAWTSGTYQETQYF.

V is TRBV7-8 and J is TRBJ2-7, with a weak D call TRBD1 (6 bases). V shed 2 bases and J shed 5 bases, with 16 bases lying between them. The CDR3 contains 15 residues. Germline V CDR1 and CDR2: SGHVS, FQNEAQ. In DNA, the CDR3 is TGTGCCAGCAGCTTAATCCAGGGGAAACGCAACGAGCAGTACTTC. This sequence encodes CASSLIQGKRNEQYF.

V gene TRBV14 combines with J gene TRBJ1-1; the D is unclear. Per the germline V gene, CDR1 is SGHDN and CDR2 is FVKESK. Trimming took off 5 bases at V and 0 bases at J, with 7 bases between the two ends. The CDR3 extends over 13 amino acids. Here the CDR3 DNA reads TGTGCCAGCAGCTTACTCATGAACACTGAAGCTTTCTTT. It yields the protein CASSLLMNTEAFF.

V gene TRBV5-6 combines with J gene TRBJ2-1, with TRBD2 matching over 12 bases. The germline gives CDR1 SGHDT, CDR2 YYEEEE. Trimming cost V 4 bases and J 3 bases; bases outside gene matches: 5. CDR3 length: 16 amino acids. The CDR3: CASSRLAGVLYNEQFF. The CDR3 DNA follows: TGTGCCAGCAGCCGACTAGCGGGAGTACTCTACAATGAGCAGTTCTTC.

The CDR3 is CASSAAGTGAKLFF. The CDR3 DNA reads as TGTGCCAGCAGTGCAGCCGGGACAGGGGCAAAACTGTTTTTT. This chain connects TRBV2 to TRBJ1-4; 10 nucleotides line up with TRBD1. This CDR3 has 14 amino acids. Germline assignment: CDR1 SNHLY and CDR2 FYNNEI. With 4 bases clipped from V and 10 bases from J, the junction kept 6 bases outside the gene matches.

In the case of this clone: One end of the junction fails to match germline, which may point to a read error. The V and J genes are TRBV19 and TRBJ1-3; 8 nucleotides agree with TRBD1. The germline V gene encodes CDR1 LNHDA and CDR2 SQIVND (reference sequence). The length of the CDR3 is 18 residues. CDR3 residues: CASSSYRRTGTSGNTIYF. The CDR3 nucleotides read TGTGCCAGCAGTAGTTATAGGAGGACAGGGACCTCCGGAAACACCATATATTTT.

The chain links TRBV5-1 to TRBJ2-3, with TRBD2 matching over 9 bases. The germline V gene has CDR1 SGHRS and CDR2 YFSETQ. V shed 0 bases and J 6 bases; nucleotides not matched to a gene: 5. The CDR3 spans 15 residues. The CDR3 loop is CASSLVAGGHDTQYF. CDR3 in DNA: TGCGCCAGCAGCTTGGTTGCGGGAGGGCATGATACGCAGTATTTT. The full variable domain, in which reference TRBV5-1 and TRBJ2-3 provide the parts outside the CDR3, is KAGVTQTPRYLIKTRGQQVTLSCSPISGHRSVSWYQQTPGQGLQFLFEYFSETQRNKGNFPGRFSGRQFSNSRSEMNVSTLELGDSALYLCASSLVAGGHDTQYFGPGTRLTVL.

About this clone: A junction end diverges from the germline sequence, so it may reflect a read error. This chain links TRBV6-1 with TRBJ1-5; D remains ambiguous. CDR1 is MNHNS, CDR2 SASEGT, per germline. The CDR3 spans 16 residues. CDR3 amino acids: CASTERWQAINQPQHF. The DNA of the CDR3 is TGTGCCAGCACTGAAAGGTGGCAGGCCATAAATCAGCCCCAGCATTTT.

The CDR3 DNA reads as TGTGCCAGCAGTTCGGACAGGGGAAACACCGGGGAGCTGTTTTTT. It codes for CASSSDRGNTGELFF. The V call is TRBV7-3, the J call TRBJ2-2, with 9 bases identical to TRBD1. Per the germline V gene, CDR1 is SGHTA and CDR2 is FQGTGA. Trimming removed 6 bases from V and 2 bases from J; junction bases left unmatched: 4. CDR3 size: 15 residues.

The chain joins TRBV23-1 to TRBJ1-3; D is perhaps TRBD1 (5 bases). TRBV23-1 is marked as an open reading frame, function uncertain. Trimming removed 4 bases from V and 0 bases from J, with 16 bases in between. The CDR3 has 17 residues. The CDR3 here is CASSLGAGRGSGNTIYF. The DNA for the CDR3 is TGCGCCAGCAGTCTGGGAGCAGGGCGGGGCTCTGGAAACACCATATATTTT.

The chain joins TRBV5-1 to TRBJ2-5; 7 bases fit TRBD1. V lost 4 bases to trimming and J lost 3 bases; unmatched junction nucleotides: 6. The V gene's germline CDR1 is SGHRS and CDR2 YFSETQ. The CDR3 covers 14 residues. The CDR3 coding sequence is TGCGCCAGCAGCATGAGACAGGGAGAAGAGACCCAGTACTTC. Residues: CASSMRQGEETQYF.

This chain links TRBV9 with TRBJ1-1, with D unresolved. Per the germline V gene, CDR1 is SGDLS and CDR2 is YYNGEE. The CDR3 is 11 amino acids. Deletions cut 4 bases from V and 8 bases from J, with 9 bases between. The CDR3: CASSPQLEAFF. CDR3 coding DNA: TGTGCCAGCAGCCCCCAGTTGGAAGCTTTCTTT.

The chain links TRBV5-1 to TRBJ1-1; D gene unclear. This CDR3 is 13 amino acids long. CDR1 and CDR2 from the germline V gene are SGHRS and YFSETQ. The V end lost 2 bases, the J end lost 1 base, and 6 bases lay between the germline ends. The CDR3 reads CASSFNRNTEAFF. CDR3 DNA sequence: TGCGCCAGCAGCTTTAATAGGAACACTGAAGCTTTCTTT.

The table lists this clone with a count of one. The DNA for the CDR3 is TGTGCCAGCACTTCAACACTGGACTTTTTTTACTATGGCTACACCTTC. Encoded protein: CASTSTLDFFYYGYTF. The chain carries TRBV28 and TRBJ1-2; D gene ambiguous. This CDR3 comprises 16 residues. V lost 7 bases to trimming and J lost 3 bases, with 21 bases between them. Germline V gene data show CDR1 as MDHEN and CDR2 as SYDVKM.

The chain is built from TRBV7-8 and TRBJ1-5, with D uncertain. The V and J ends lost 3 bases and 5 bases respectively, with 11 bases between them. Per germline, CDR1 SGHVS and CDR2 FQNEAQ. CDR3 length equals 14 residues. CDR3 nucleotides: TGTGCCAGCAGCTTCCGGCCGGGTCATCAGCCCCAGCATTTT. As protein: CASSFRPGHQPQHF.

V is TRBV5-8 and J is TRBJ1-2; no reliable D call. The CDR3 has 11 residues. Looked up from germline, CDR1 is SGHTS and CDR2 is YDEGEE. Trimming left V 2 bases short and J 8 bases short, with 7 bases between. The CDR3 region is CASSFLGGYTF. The DNA of the CDR3 is TGTGCCAGCAGCTTCCTCGGGGGCTACACCTTC. The full variable domain, its missing parts supplied by reference TRBV5-8 and TRBJ1-2, is EAGVTQSPTHLIKTRGQQATLRCSPISGHTSVYWYQQALGLGLQFLLWYDEGEERNRGNFPPRFSGRQFPNYSSELNVNALELEDSALYLCASSFLGGYTFGSGTRLTVV.

V and J are TRBV7-8 and TRBJ1-1; no clear D. CDR1 is SGHVS and CDR2 is FQNEAQ in the germline V gene. Trimming removed 3 bases at V and 2 bases at J, with 7 bases between. CDR3 length: 13 residues. CDR3 in amino acids: CASSFGENTEAFF. The CDR3 bases are TGTGCCAGCAGCTTTGGAGAAAACACTGAAGCTTTCTTT.

The CDR3: CAISESDRFTGYYGYTF. The CDR3 bases are TGTGCCATCAGTGAGTCAGACCGTTTTACAGGGTACTATGGCTACACCTTC. The chain carries TRBV10-3 and TRBJ1-2; maybe TRBD1 (6 bases). Germline V CDR1 and CDR2: ENHRY, SYGVKD. This CDR3 has 17 amino acids. V dropped 0 bases and J dropped 3 bases, with 17 bases sitting between them.

The rearrangement links TRBV30 to TRBJ1-5; D might be TRBD1 (6 bases). The germline V and J ends were trimmed by 4 bases and 5 bases, with 12 bases remaining between them. The CDR3 length is 13 residues. Germline V CDR1 and CDR2: GTSNPN, SVGIG (reference sequence). The CDR3 DNA sequence: TGTGCCTGGACCCAAAGACAGGATCAGCCCCAGCATTTT. It yields the protein CAWTQRQDQPQHF.

This rearrangement joins TRBV28 to TRBJ2-1; 10 bases map to TRBD1. J gave up 4 bases and V 5 bases, and 8 bases lay outside the gene matches. In germline, CDR1 is MDHEN, CDR2 SYDVKM. The CDR3 covers 16 residues. CDR3 nucleotide sequence: TGTGCCAGCAGTGAAGACAGGGGGCTTGATTACAATGAGCAGTTCTTC. Amino acid sequence: CASSEDRGLDYNEQFF.

The rearrangement links TRBV10-3 to TRBJ2-7, with no clear D. The CDR3 sequence is 15 residues long. Per the germline V gene, CDR1 is ENHRY and CDR2 is SYGVKD. V gave up 0 bases and J gave up 2 bases, with 11 bases separating them. The CDR3 spells CAISESVGHAYEQYF. The CDR3, as DNA: TGTGCCATCAGTGAGTCGGTGGGCCACGCCTACGAGCAGTACTTC.

This clone was detected once. The chain combines TRBV30 with TRBJ1-4; D ambiguous. CDR3 length: 11 amino acids. Trimming removed 1 base at V and 10 bases at J, with 7 bases between. Per germline, CDR1 GTSNPN and CDR2 SVGIG (reference sequence). For the CDR3, the DNA is TGTGCCTGGAGTGAAGTCGGAAAACTGTTTTTT. Amino acid sequence: CAWSEVGKLFF.

The chain uses TRBV29-1 and TRBJ2-1; 13 positions match TRBD2. Trimming took 6 bases from V and 8 from J; bases not matched to a gene: 7. Per the germline V gene, CDR1 is SQVTM and CDR2 is ANQGSEA. The CDR3 is made up of 14 amino acids. The CDR3: CSVWTSGRFDEQFF. The CDR3 coding sequence is TGCAGCGTGTGGACTAGCGGGAGATTCGATGAGCAGTTCTTC.

The V and J genes are TRBV4-1 and TRBJ2-1; 9 positions match TRBD2. This CDR3 region has 15 residues. V was pared by 1 base and J by 5 bases, with 3 bases of the junction left unmatched. In germline, CDR1 is MGHRA, CDR2 YSYEKL. The CDR3, as DNA: TGCGCCAGCAGCCAAGGACTAGCGGAAAACAATGAGCAGTTCTTC. Protein product: CASSQGLAENNEQFF.

The V and J genes are TRBV23-1 and TRBJ1-4, with TRBD1 matching 9 bases. TRBV23-1 is an ORF; its function is uncertain. V dropped 4 bases and J dropped 7; count of bases not matched to a gene: 10. The CDR3 is 16 amino acids. CDR3: CASSPRHWDRVEKLFF. The DNA of the CDR3 is TGCGCCAGCAGTCCACGTCACTGGGACAGGGTTGAAAAACTGTTTTTT.

The chain uses TRBV10-2 and TRBJ2-7; 9 positions match TRBD1. Germline values: CDR1 WSHSY, CDR2 SAAADI. Unmatched junction bases numbered 6, after V lost 3 bases and J lost 3 bases. The CDR3 runs to 15 residues. In DNA, the CDR3 is TGCGCCAGCAGTGACACCGGGACAGGGCTCTACGAGCAGTACTTC. Encoded protein: CASSDTGTGLYEQYF.

The chain joins TRBV9 to TRBJ1-1; 7 nucleotides line up with TRBD1. The CDR3 sequence is 14 residues long. The V segment lost 2 bases and the J segment 4 bases; nucleotides outside the gene matches: 5. Germline CDR1 and CDR2: SGDLS and YYNGEE. In DNA form, the CDR3 reads TGTGCCAGCAGCGTGGGGGACAGTGGCACTGAAGCTTTCTTT. It specifies CASSVGDSGTEAFF.

On this clone: The identical CDR3 is also encoded by other nucleotide sequences in the sample. This chain links TRBV4-3 with TRBJ1-2; TRBD1 matches at 9 bases. Trimming took 4 bases from V and 4 from J; bases not matched to a gene: 4. The CDR3 is 14 amino acids. From germline, CDR1 is LGHNA and CDR2 YSLEER. CDR3 bases: TGCGCCAGCAGCCCGGGACAGGGAAGCTATGGCTACACCTTC. This sequence encodes CASSPGQGSYGYTF.